A single sample is the source of the 15 T cell receptor beta chains below, sequenced in a study of blood T cell repertoires in COVID-19. Assay: immunoSEQ multiplex PCR; the TCRdb copy retains only in-frame clones and omits some. The top ten clones hold 1.5% to 2% of a sample with about 320,000 clones, about 91% of them seen once. Sequencing was performed on peripheral blood. These receptors came from a woman aged 25 to 39 with COVID-19, enrolled during active disease.

This sequence joins TRBV4-1 and TRBJ1-1, with D perhaps TRBD1 (5 bases). V lost 2 bases to trimming and J lost 1 base, with 8 bases between them. Germline V lookup: CDR1 MGHRA, CDR2 YSYEKL. The CDR3 runs to 14 residues. This chain's CDR3 is CASSQWGENTEAFF. The CDR3 DNA sequence: TGCGCCAGCAGCCAATGGGGGGAGAACACTGAAGCTTTCTTT.

The gene calls are TRBV7-2 and TRBJ2-2; D remains unclear. V lost 2 bases, J lost 2 bases, and 6 bases lay in between. This CDR3 is 14 amino acids long. Germline V gene data show CDR1 as SGHTA and CDR2 as FQGNSA. The CDR3 loop is CASSLNTNTGELFF. The CDR3, as DNA: TGTGCCAGCAGCTTAAATACTAACACCGGGGAGCTGTTTTTT.

The rearrangement links TRBV5-5 to TRBJ2-7; D is uncertain. Trimming shortened V by 0 bases and J by 4 bases, and 11 bases separated the two germline ends. This CDR3 has 14 amino acids. Germline V gives CDR1 SGHKS, CDR2 YYEKEE (reference sequence). The CDR3 protein is CASSLESAGYEQYF. CDR3 in DNA: TGTGCCAGCAGCTTGGAGTCGGCAGGTTACGAGCAGTACTTC. Full variable domain (missing parts from reference TRBV5-5 and TRBJ2-7): DAGVTQSPTHLIKTRGQQVTLRCSPISGHKSVSWYQQVLGQGPQFIFQYYEKEERGRGNFPDRFSARQFPNYSSELNVNALLLGDSALYLCASSLESAGYEQYFGPGTRLTVT.

J is TRBJ2-3 and V is TRBV5-4; 8 bases match TRBD2. The germline V gene encodes CDR1 SGHNT and CDR2 YYREEE (reference sequence). With V trimmed by 1 base and J by 3 bases, 4 bases remained unmatched. This CDR3 is 15 amino acids long. This CDR3 is CASSLTSGHTDTQYF. The CDR3 nucleotides are TGTGCCAGCAGCTTGACTAGCGGTCATACAGATACGCAGTATTTT.

V gene TRBV7-2 combines with J gene TRBJ2-3; TRBD1 agrees at 8 bases. CDR3 length: 15 residues. V gave up 5 bases and J gave up 5 bases; unmatched junction bases: 9. Germline lookup yields CDR1 SGHTA and CDR2 FQGNSA. The CDR3 sequence is CASSVDRVALDTQYF. In DNA, the CDR3 is TGTGCCAGCAGCGTGGACAGGGTCGCTTTAGATACGCAGTATTTT.

The chain couples TRBV6-1 to TRBJ1-2, with TRBD1 matching 11 bases. Germline CDR1 reads MNHNS; CDR2 reads SASEGT. V dropped 2 bases and J dropped 0; count of bases not matched to a gene: 5. The CDR3 runs 17 residues. Here the CDR3 reads CASSERWDRGANYGYTF. The CDR3 bases are TGTGCCAGCAGTGAACGGTGGGACAGGGGGGCTAACTATGGCTACACCTTC.

The rearrangement uses TRBV5-1 and TRBJ1-3, with TRBD1 identical over 8 bases. The junction had 3 bases not matched to a gene; V was cut back by 2 bases and J by 2 bases. CDR3 length equals 15 residues. The V gene's germline CDR1 is SGHRS and CDR2 YFSETQ. The DNA for the CDR3 is TGCGCCAGCAGCTTACAGGGGGGAACTGGAAACACCATATATTTT. Translated, it gives CASSLQGGTGNTIYF.

This clone is a singleton in its sample. This chain uses TRBV9 with TRBJ2-3; 7 nucleotides line up with TRBD2. CDR1 is SGDLS, CDR2 YYNGEE, per germline. This CDR3 has 16 amino acids. After removal of 3 bases from V and 0 bases from J, the junction contained 7 bases not matched to a gene. The CDR3 DNA is TGTGCCAGCAGCGCCTTTACTAGCGTTAGCACAGATACGCAGTATTTT. This translates into CASSAFTSVSTDTQYF.

This clone was seen more than once but under ten times. CDR3 nucleotides: TGTGCCAGCAGTCCTCCGGGGGGGCCCTACGAGCAGTACTTC. This sequence encodes CASSPPGGPYEQYF. The genes are TRBV6-5 and TRBJ2-7; 8 bases are shared with TRBD2. The germline V gene has CDR1 MNHEY and CDR2 SVGAGI. The CDR3 is 14 residues long. Germline trimming cut 5 bases from V and 2 bases from J; bases unmatched to any gene: 5.

J is TRBJ1-5 and V is TRBV19, with D possibly matching TRBD1 (5 bases). The CDR3 spans 14 residues. The V gene's germline CDR1 is LNHDA and CDR2 SQIVND (reference sequence). V lost 5 bases to trimming and J lost 9 bases, with 17 bases between them. In DNA form, the CDR3 reads TGTGCCAGTAGTCCGACAGTTATCTTAGGGCCCCAGCATTTT. Its translation: CASSPTVILGPQHF. Complete variable domain (other parts from reference TRBV19 and TRBJ1-5): DGGITQSPKYLFRKEGQNVTLSCEQNLNHDAMYWYRQDPGQGLRLIYYSQIVNDFQKGDIAEGYSVSREKKESFPLTVTSAQKNPTAFYLCASSPTVILGPQHFGDGTRLSIL.

The chain employs TRBV7-9 and TRBJ2-5; D gene uncertain. CDR1 is SEHNR, CDR2 FQNEAQ, per germline (reference sequence). The V gene lost 3 bases and the J gene lost 3 bases, with 11 bases spanning the gap. CDR3 length: 14 amino acids. The CDR3 is CASSFGGRKETQYF. For the CDR3, the DNA is TGTGCCAGCAGCTTCGGCGGCCGGAAAGAGACCCAGTACTTC.

This chain links TRBV20-1 with TRBJ2-1; 7 bases align to TRBD1. CDR3 size: 12 residues. Germline V gene sequence: CDR1 DFQATT, CDR2 SNEGSKA (reference sequence). V dropped 5 bases and J dropped 9; count of bases not matched to a gene: 7. The CDR3 region has the DNA TGCAGTGCTGGTGGACAGGTCGGTGAGCAGTTCTTC. Translation gives CSAGGQVGEQFF.

The chain is built from TRBV15 and TRBJ2-2; D is uncertain. In germline, CDR1 is LNHNV, CDR2 YYDKDF (reference sequence). This CDR3 comprises 14 residues. V was pared by 2 bases and J by 0 bases, with 4 bases between. The CDR3 is CATSRQSNTGELFF. The CDR3 DNA reads as TGTGCCACCAGCAGACAGTCGAACACCGGGGAGCTGTTTTTT.

V and J are TRBV19 and TRBJ1-1, with 11 bases aligning to TRBD1. From germline, CDR1 is LNHDA and CDR2 SQIVND (reference sequence). The CDR3 has 14 residues. Trimming removed 3 bases from V and 8 bases from J; junction bases left unmatched: 5. CDR3 nucleotides: TGTGCCAGTAGTATTTCGGACAGGGGGCTAGAAGCTTTCTTT. Its translation is CASSISDRGLEAFF.

The chain couples TRBV7-2 to TRBJ2-2, with D possibly being TRBD1 (6 bases). CDR1 SGHTA and CDR2 FQGNSA come from the germline V gene. The V end lost 7 bases, the J end lost 0 bases, and 15 bases lay between the germline ends. The CDR3 is 16 amino acids. The CDR3 region has the DNA TGTGCCAGCACTCAGAGGGGACAAACGAACACCGGGGAGCTGTTTTTT. Residues: CASTQRGQTNTGELFF.